Listed here are 8 T cell receptor beta chains from one sample, sequenced in a study of cytomegalovirus exposure and HLA in healthy donors. Here immunoSEQ multiplex PCR was the method, and the copy in TCRdb shows in-frame clones only, minus some. Altogether about 84,000 clones are present, roughly 90% being singletons, with the ten largest covering about 2.2%. Sequenced input: PBMCs. These TCRs come from a man under 40 in good health and CMV-seronegative.

V is TRBV6-1 and J is TRBJ1-1; no clear D gene. This CDR3 region has 14 residues. CDR1 and CDR2 (germline): MNHNS, SASEGT. V lost 7 bases and J 1 base, leaving 13 bases between the germline ends. The CDR3 loop reads CASTPSQANTEAFF. CDR3 sequence (DNA): TGTGCCAGCACTCCCTCCCAGGCGAACACTGAAGCTTTCTTT.

J is TRBJ2-3 and V is TRBV15; 11 bases line up with TRBD2. CDR1 and CDR2 (germline): LNHNV, YYDKDF (reference sequence). Trimming removed 0 bases from V and 2 bases from J; junction bases left unmatched: 16. This CDR3 comprises 21 residues. CDR3 bases: TGTGCCACCAGCAGAGATCTAGGACTAGCGGGTAGAGCCCCTAACACAGATACGCAGTATTTT. Translating it yields CATSRDLGLAGRAPNTDTQYF.

The rearrangement uses TRBV15 and TRBJ2-5, with 7 bases aligning to TRBD2. The trim removed 0 bases at V and 4 bases at J, leaving 11 bases unmatched. CDR1 and CDR2 (germline): LNHNV, YYDKDF (reference sequence). This CDR3 region has 17 residues. In nucleotides, the CDR3 is TGTGCCACCAGCAGAGATCAAAGGTCGGGGGGTTTAGAGACCCAGTACTTC. Translated, it gives CATSRDQRSGGLETQYF.

This sequence joins TRBV7-9 and TRBJ2-7; possibly TRBD2 for D (6 bases). The germline gives CDR1 SEHNR, CDR2 FQNEAQ (reference sequence). Trimming stripped 1 base from V and 5 bases from J, with 12 bases between. The CDR3 sequence is 14 residues long. The CDR3 is CASSLGGGRNEQYF. CDR3 DNA sequence: TGTGCCAGCAGCTTAGGGGGAGGACGAAACGAGCAGTACTTC.

The rearrangement uses TRBV7-2 and TRBJ2-3; the D gene is possibly TRBD1 (6 bases). Between the trimmed V and J ends, which lost 5 bases and 6 bases, there was a span of 15 bases. Germline V CDR1 and CDR2: SGHTA, FQGNSA. The CDR3 is made up of 14 amino acids. The CDR3 sequence: CASSQTGSRDTQYF. CDR3 nucleotide sequence: TGTGCCAGCAGCCAAACAGGGTCCCGGGATACGCAGTATTTT.

The chain uses TRBV25-1 and TRBJ2-2; maybe TRBD1 (5 bases). V shed 3 bases and J shed 2 bases, with 13 bases lying between them. This CDR3 comprises 16 residues. Germline V lookup: CDR1 MGHDK, CDR2 SYGVNS. The CDR3 DNA reads as TGTGCCAGCAGTGATCCGGCGCAGGGTAACACCGGGGAGCTGTTTTTT. Protein product: CASSDPAQGNTGELFF. Together with reference TRBV25-1 and TRBJ2-2, the CDR3 gives the full variable domain: EADIYQTPRYLVIGTGKKITLECSQTMGHDKMYWYQQDPGMELHLIHYSYGVNSTEKGDLSSESTVSRIRTEHFPLTLESARPSHTSQYLCASSDPAQGNTGELFFGEGSRLTVL.

This chain links TRBV6-5 with TRBJ2-1; weak D call: TRBD2 (6 bases). Trimming stripped 8 bases from V and 10 bases from J, with 15 bases between. Germline CDR1 reads MNHEY; CDR2 reads SVGAGI. This CDR3 comprises 12 residues. The CDR3 bases are TGTGCCAGCGGCCTTGGTGGGGGGGAGCAGTTCTTC. Translation gives CASGLGGGEQFF.

About this clone: Distinct nucleotide sequences in the sample also encode this CDR3. V is TRBV6-6 and J is TRBJ2-7, with TRBD1 matching over 10 bases. This CDR3 is 14 amino acids long. Germline-derived CDR1 and CDR2 are MNHNY and SVGAGI (reference sequence). J was trimmed by 4 bases and V by 3 bases; bases with no gene match: 3. The CDR3 DNA follows: TGTGCCAGCAGTTATTTGGGACAGGGGTACGAGCAGTACTTC. Its protein product is CASSYLGQGYEQYF.